This T cell receptor beta chain comes out of a study of OX40 agonist ivuxolimab in advanced cancers. At the level of the whole study: Ivuxolimab was a fully human IgG2 agonistic monoclonal antibody targeting the costimulatory receptor OX40 (CD134). Intravenous ivuxolimab was administered to patients every 2 weeks at six dose levels: 0.01, 0.1, 0.3, 1.5, 3 and 10 mg/kg. Of the 50 or so patients in dose escalation, about 20 had hepatocellular carcinoma, about 15 had melanoma, 9 had renal cell carcinoma and 9 had head and neck cancer. A male proportion of 70% to 90% and a mean age of around 60 years, ranging from roughly 23 to 80, were recorded for the dose-escalation cohort. Patients were allowed to have had prior anti-PD-1, anti-PD-L1 or anti-CTLA-4 therapy, and approximately 37% of the dose-escalation patients had been treated with checkpoint inhibitors. Three dose-escalation patients achieved partial responses, one with hepatocellular carcinoma and two with cutaneous melanoma. Peripheral TCRbeta sequencing aimed to test whether ivuxolimab altered TCR sequence diversity and caused clonal T-cell expansion. The monotherapy dose-escalation portion (N ≈ 52 patients) of the phase I ivuxolimab trial is reported in the paper.

V and J are trimmed by 0 bases and 6 bases, and the gene matches miss 8 bases of the junction. The CDR3 runs 16 amino acids, cysteine and phenylalanine included. The only DNA kept is the CDR3, 48 bases in frame from the first base. The germline V gene (reference sequence) supplies CDR1 LNHNV and CDR2 YYDKDF. Study-level results and caveats: Clonal expansion of both CD4+ and CD8+ blood T cells was observed from baseline to week 6 at doses 0.1 to 3.0 mg/kg. Antigen specificity was not determined for the clonally expanded peripheral T cells. In partial responders in the 0.1-3.0 mg/kg groups, normalized peripheral clonal expansion was found to be among the lowest, especially among CD8+ T cells. After ivuxolimab, more expanded clones were found on average in CD8+ T cells than in CD4+ T cells. Low levels of normalized T-cell clonal expansion were also seen in some patients who did not respond.

In its sample, this clone was seen once. This receptor's antigen is unknown. Nothing much larger sits one base from this clone, and base qualities are not available. Genomic DNA was extracted from sorted cells for sequencing of the TCRbeta CDR3 region. The immunoSEQ Assay was used for sequencing of TCRbeta CDR3 regions. TCRdb re-hosts the immuneACCESS table, in-frame sequences only. Its copies lack some clones; in the studies checked, an unresolved V gene accounts for under half of them, and the cause for the rest is not known. This sample is represented by roughly 67,000 clones; about 92% of them were singletons. The top ten hold roughly a tenth of the sample. Patients with a history of autoimmune disease or receiving systemic immunosuppression were excluded from the trial. Peripheral blood for TCR sequencing was drawn from every dose cohort at baseline, at cycle 4 day 1 and at cycle 7 day 1. Samples were obtained from an open-label, multicenter, first-in-human phase I dose-escalation trial of ivuxolimab. Adults with locally advanced or metastatic head and neck squamous cell, hepatocellular, melanoma or renal cell carcinoma were enrolled in the trial. Before TCR sequencing, CD4+ and CD8+ T cells were separately sorted from peripheral blood.

In this chain, TRBV15 is recombined with TRBJ1-5; 7 middle bases align to TRBD1. Specimen: CD4+ or CD8+ T cells sorted from blood, collected in a trial of the OX40 agonist ivuxolimab. The receptor comes from an adult with an advanced solid tumor such as melanoma, head and neck, liver or kidney cancer. In nucleotides, the sequence is TGTGCCACCAGCAGAGATCCCGACAGGGCGTCTCAGCCCCAGCATTTT. It encodes CATSRDPDRASQPQHF.